Reported below is one T cell receptor beta chain. Clones were sequenced by immunoSEQ multiplex PCR, and TCRdb holds only the in-frame ones, with some missing. The data hold approximately 93,000 clones, with over 80% observed a single time. This sample is drawn from a study of PD-L1 blockade in urothelial cancer. On the study more broadly: Intravenous atezolizumab, 1,200 mg every 3 weeks, was begun by patients around 2014. Prior chemotherapy regimens per patient numbered 0 to 3.

The germline V gene has CDR1 GTSNPN and CDR2 SVGIG (reference sequence). There are 16 residues in the CDR3. The V end lost 4 bases, the J end lost 1 base, and 19 bases lay between the germline ends. Specified time point: peripheral blood 6 weeks after treatment start. Disease in patients was locally advanced or metastatic urothelial carcinoma. The specimen was PBMCs, collected around atezolizumab (anti-PD-L1) treatment. The clonotype originates from a man between 65 and 85 years old with urothelial cancer. The V and J genes are TRBV30 and TRBJ2-5, with D perhaps TRBD1 (6 bases). This CDR3 reads CAWNHWGQGRQETQYF. CDR3 DNA: TGTGCCTGGAATCATTGGGGGCAGGGGCGCCAAGAGACCCAGTACTTC.